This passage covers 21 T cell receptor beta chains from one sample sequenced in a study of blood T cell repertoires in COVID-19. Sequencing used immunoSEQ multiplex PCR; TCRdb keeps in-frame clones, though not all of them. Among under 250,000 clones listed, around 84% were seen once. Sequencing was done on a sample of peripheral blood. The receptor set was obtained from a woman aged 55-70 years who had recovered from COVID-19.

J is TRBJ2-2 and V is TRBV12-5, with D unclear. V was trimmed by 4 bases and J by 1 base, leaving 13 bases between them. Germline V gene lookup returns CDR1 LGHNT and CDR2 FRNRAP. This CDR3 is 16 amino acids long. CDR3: CASGSTVSRNTGELFF. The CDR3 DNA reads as TGTGCTAGTGGTTCCACAGTAAGCCGGAACACCGGGGAGCTGTTTTTT.

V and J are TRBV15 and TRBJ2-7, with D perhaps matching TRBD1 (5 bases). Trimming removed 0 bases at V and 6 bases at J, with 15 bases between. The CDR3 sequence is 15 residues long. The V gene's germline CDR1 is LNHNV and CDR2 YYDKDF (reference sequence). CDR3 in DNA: TGTGCCACCAGCAGAGATTTGCTAGGGGTTGGCGAGCAGTACTTC. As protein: CATSRDLLGVGEQYF. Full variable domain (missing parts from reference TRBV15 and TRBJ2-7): DAMVIQNPRYQVTQFGKPVTLSCSQTLNHNVMYWYQQKSSQAPKLLFHYYDKDFNNEADTPDNFQSRRPNTSFCFLDIRSPGLGDTAMYLCATSRDLLGVGEQYFGPGTRLTVT.

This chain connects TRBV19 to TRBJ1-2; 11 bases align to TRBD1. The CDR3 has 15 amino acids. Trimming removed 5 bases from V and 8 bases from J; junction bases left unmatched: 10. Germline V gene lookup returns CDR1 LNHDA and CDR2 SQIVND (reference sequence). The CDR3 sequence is CASSFAGTGGGGYTF. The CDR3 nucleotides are TGTGCCAGTAGTTTCGCCGGGACAGGGGGTGGAGGCTACACCTTC.

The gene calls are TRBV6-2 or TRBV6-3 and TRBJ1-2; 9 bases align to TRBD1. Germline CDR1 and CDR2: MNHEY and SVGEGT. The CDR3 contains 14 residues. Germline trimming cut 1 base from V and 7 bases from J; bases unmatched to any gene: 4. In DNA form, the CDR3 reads TGTGCCAGCAGTTACTTTTCGGACAGGGGTGGCTACACCTTC. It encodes CASSYFSDRGGYTF.

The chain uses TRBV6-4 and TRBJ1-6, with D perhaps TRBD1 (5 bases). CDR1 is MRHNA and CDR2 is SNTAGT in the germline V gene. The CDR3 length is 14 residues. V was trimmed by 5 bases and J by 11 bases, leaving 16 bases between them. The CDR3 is CASSLTPGGAPLHF. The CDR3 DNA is TGTGCCAGCAGTCTAACACCGGGGGGTGCACCCCTCCACTTT.

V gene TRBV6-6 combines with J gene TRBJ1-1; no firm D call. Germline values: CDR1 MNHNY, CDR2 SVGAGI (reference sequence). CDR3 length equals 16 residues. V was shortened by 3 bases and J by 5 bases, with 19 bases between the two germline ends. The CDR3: CASSYRRSLEGTEAFF. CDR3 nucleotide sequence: TGTGCCAGCAGTTATCGTCGTAGTTTAGAGGGAACTGAAGCTTTCTTT.

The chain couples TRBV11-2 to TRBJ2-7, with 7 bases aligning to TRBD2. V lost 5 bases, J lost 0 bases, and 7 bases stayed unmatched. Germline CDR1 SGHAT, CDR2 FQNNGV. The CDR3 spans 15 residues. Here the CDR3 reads CASSTRRGSSYEQYF. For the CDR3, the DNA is TGTGCCAGCAGCACCAGGCGGGGGAGCTCCTACGAGCAGTACTTC.

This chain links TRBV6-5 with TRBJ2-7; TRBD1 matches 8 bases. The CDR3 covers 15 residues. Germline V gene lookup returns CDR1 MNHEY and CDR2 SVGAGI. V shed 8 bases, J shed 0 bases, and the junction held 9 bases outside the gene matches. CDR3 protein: CASPISDRDSYEQYF. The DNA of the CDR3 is TGTGCCAGCCCCATATCGGACAGGGACTCCTACGAGCAGTACTTC.

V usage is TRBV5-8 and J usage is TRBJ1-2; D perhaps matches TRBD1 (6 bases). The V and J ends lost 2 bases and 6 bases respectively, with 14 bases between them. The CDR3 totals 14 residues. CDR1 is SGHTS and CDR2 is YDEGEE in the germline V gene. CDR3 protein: CASSLGRGADGYTF. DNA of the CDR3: TGTGCCAGCAGCTTAGGCAGGGGAGCTGATGGCTACACCTTC.

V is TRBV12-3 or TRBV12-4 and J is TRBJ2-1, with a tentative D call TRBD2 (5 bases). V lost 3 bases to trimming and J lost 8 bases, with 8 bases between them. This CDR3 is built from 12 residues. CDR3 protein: CASSFLRDEQFF. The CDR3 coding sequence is TGTGCCAGCAGTTTCTTGAGGGATGAGCAGTTCTTC.

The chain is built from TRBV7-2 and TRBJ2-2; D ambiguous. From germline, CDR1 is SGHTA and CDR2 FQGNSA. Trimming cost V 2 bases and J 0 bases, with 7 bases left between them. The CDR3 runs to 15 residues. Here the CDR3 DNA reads TGTGCCAGCAGCTTACTTCCCGCGAACACCGGGGAGCTGTTTTTT. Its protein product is CASSLLPANTGELFF. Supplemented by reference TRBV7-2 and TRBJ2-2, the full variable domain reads GAGVSQSPSNKVTEKGKDVELRCDPISGHTALYWYRQSLGQGLEFLIYFQGNSAPDKSGLPSDRFSAERTGGSVSTLTIQRTQQEDSAVYLCASSLLPANTGELFFGEGSRLTVL.

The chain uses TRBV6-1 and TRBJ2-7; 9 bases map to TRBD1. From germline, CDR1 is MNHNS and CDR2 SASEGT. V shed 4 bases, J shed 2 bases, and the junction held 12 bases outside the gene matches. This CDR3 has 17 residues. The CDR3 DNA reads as TGTGCCAGCAGTGTTACATATCCGGGACAGGGCCCCTACGAGCAGTACTTC. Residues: CASSVTYPGQGPYEQYF.

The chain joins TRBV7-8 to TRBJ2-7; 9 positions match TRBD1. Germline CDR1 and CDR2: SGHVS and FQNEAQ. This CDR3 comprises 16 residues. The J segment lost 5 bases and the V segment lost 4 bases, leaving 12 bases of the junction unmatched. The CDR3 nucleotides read TGTGCCAGCAGCTACCTTTGGGGACAGGGCCCCCACGAGCAGTACTTC. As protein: CASSYLWGQGPHEQYF. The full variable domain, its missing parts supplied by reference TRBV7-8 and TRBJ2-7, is GAGVSQSPRYKVAKRGQDVALRCDPISGHVSLFWYQQALGQGPEFLTYFQNEAQLDKSGLPSDRFFAERPEGSVSTLKIQRTQQEDSAVYLCASSYLWGQGPHEQYFGPGTRLTVT.

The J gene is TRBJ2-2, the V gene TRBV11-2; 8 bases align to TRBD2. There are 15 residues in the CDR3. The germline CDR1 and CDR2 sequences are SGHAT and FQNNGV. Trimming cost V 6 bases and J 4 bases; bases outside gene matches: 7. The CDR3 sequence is CASRSGLAGTGELFF. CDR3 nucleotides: TGTGCCAGCAGATCCGGACTAGCTGGCACCGGGGAGCTGTTTTTT.

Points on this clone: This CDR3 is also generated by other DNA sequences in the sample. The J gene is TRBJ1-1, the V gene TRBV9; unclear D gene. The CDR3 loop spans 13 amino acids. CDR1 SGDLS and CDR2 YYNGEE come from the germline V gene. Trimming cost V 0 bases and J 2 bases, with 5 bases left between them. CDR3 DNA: TGTGCCAGCAGCGTAGCAGTAAACACTGAAGCTTTCTTT. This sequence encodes CASSVAVNTEAFF.

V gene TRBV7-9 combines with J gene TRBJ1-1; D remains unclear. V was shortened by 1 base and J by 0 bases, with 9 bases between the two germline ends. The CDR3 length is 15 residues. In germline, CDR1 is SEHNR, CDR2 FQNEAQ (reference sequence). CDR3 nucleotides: TGTGCCAGCAGCTTAGGTATGGGAGTGAACACTGAAGCTTTCTTT. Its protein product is CASSLGMGVNTEAFF.

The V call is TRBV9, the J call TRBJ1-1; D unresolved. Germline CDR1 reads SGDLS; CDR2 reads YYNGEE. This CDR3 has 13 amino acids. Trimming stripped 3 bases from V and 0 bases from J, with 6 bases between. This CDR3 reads CASSGHMNTEAFF. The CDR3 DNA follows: TGTGCCAGCAGCGGACATATGAACACTGAAGCTTTCTTT.

The CDR3 loop is CASSLSRGAEAFF. The CDR3 nucleotides read TGTGCCAGCAGTTTATCGCGAGGTGCTGAAGCTTTCTTT. The genes are TRBV27 and TRBJ1-1; D is ambiguous. The V end was cut by 0 bases, the J end by 6 bases, with 8 bases between. Germline-derived CDR1 and CDR2 are MNHEY and SMNVEV (reference sequence). The CDR3 is 13 residues long.

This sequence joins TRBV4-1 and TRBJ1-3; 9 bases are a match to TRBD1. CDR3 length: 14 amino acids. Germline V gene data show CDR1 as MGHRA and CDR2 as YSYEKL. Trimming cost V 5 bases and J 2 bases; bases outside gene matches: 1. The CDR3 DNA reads TGCGCCAGCAGCTACAGGGGGCCTGGAAACACCATATATTTT. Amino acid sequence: CASSYRGPGNTIYF.

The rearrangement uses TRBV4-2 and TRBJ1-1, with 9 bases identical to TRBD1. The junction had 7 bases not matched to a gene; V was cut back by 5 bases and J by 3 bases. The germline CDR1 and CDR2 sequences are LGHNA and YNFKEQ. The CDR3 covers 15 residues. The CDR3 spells CASSSTGGIHTEAFF. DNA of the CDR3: TGTGCCAGCAGCTCGACAGGGGGGATTCACACTGAAGCTTTCTTT.

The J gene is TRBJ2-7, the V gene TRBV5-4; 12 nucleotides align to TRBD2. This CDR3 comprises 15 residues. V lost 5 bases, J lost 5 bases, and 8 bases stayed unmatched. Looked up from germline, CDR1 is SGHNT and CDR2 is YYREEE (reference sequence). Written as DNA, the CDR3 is TGTGCCAGCAGTACCAAGACTAGCGGGGGCAACGAGCAGTACTTC. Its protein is CASSTKTSGGNEQYF.